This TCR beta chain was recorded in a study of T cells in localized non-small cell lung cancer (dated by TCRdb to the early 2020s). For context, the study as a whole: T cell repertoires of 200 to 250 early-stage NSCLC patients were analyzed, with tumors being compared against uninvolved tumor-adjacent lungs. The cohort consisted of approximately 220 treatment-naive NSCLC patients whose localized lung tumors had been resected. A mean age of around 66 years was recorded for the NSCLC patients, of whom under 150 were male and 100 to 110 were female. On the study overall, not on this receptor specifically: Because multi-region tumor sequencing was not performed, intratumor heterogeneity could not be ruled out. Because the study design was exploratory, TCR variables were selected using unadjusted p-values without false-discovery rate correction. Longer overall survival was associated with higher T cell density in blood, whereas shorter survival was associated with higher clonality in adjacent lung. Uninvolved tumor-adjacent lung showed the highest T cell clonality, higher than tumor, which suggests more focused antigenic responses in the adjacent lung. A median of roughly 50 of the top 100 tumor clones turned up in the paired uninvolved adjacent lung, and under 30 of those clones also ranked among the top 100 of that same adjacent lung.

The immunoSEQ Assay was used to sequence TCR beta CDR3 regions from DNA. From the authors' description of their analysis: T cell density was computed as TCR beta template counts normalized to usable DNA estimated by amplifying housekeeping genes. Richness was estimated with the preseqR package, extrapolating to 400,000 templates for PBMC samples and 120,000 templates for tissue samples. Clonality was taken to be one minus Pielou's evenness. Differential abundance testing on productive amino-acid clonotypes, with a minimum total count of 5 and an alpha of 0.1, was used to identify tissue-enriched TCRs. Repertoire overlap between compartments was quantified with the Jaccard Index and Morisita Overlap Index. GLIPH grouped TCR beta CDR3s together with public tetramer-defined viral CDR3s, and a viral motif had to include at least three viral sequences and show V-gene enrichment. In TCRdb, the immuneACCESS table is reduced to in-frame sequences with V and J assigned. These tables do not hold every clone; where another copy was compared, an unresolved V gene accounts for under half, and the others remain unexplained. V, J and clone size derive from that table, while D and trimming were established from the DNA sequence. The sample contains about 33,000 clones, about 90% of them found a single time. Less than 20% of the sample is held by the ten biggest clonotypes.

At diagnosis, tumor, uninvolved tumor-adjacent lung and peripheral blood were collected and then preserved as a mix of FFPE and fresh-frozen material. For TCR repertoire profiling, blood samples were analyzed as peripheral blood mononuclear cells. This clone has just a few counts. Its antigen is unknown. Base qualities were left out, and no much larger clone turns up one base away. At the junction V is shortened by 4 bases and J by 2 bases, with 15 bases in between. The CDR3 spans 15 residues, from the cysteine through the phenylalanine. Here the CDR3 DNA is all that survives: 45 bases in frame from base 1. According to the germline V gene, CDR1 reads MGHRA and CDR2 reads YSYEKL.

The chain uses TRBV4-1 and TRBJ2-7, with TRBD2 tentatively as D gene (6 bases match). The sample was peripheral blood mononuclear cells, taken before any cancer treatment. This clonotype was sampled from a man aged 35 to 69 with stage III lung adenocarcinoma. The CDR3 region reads CASSLTAGTPYEQYF. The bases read TGCGCCAGCAGCCTCACGGCAGGGACTCCCTACGAGCAGTACTTC.